This T cell receptor (beta chain) was captured in a study of blood T cell repertoires in COVID-19. This CDR3 region has 16 residues. Trimming took off 0 bases at V and 6 bases at J, with 15 bases between the two ends. Germline-derived CDR1 and CDR2 are ENHRY and SYGVKD. Clones were sequenced by immunoSEQ multiplex PCR, and TCRdb holds only the in-frame ones, with some missing. The data contain about 220,000 clones, roughly 88% of them singletons. The specimen was PBMCs or T cells enriched from blood (not recorded which). The sequence was collected from a woman aged 40 to 55 with acute COVID-19. This chain joins TRBV10-3 and TRBJ2-1; D unresolved. In DNA form, the CDR3 reads TGTGCCATCAGTGAGTCCCTGGGCCTAATCCCCAATGAGCAGTTCTTC. It yields the protein CAISESLGLIPNEQFF.